The 10 T cell receptor beta chains below were found in one sample sequenced in a study of T-cell reconstitution after alpha-beta-depleted transplantation in children. Unique molecular identifiers featured in how the TCRbeta library was prepared. TCRdb itself ran the PCR reads through MiXCR, one entry per CDR3 protein. The sample gives under 100,000 distinct CDR3 sequences, around 15% of which show up once; roughly a fifth is in the top ten. Sequenced material: PBMCs, mostly from graft donor cells, taken 180 days after TCRalphabeta/CD19-depleted stem cell transplant. The receptors were sampled from a male patient under 10 years old who had a stem cell transplant for acute lymphoblastic leukemia, so the T cells may come from the graft donor.

This clonotype was counted a few times. At one of its ends the junction is not consistent with the germline gene, which may arise from a read error. The J gene is TRBJ2-5, the V gene TRBV7-6; possible D gene TRBD2, 5 bases. The CDR3 has 16 amino acids. CDR1 is SGHVS, CDR2 FNYEAQ, per germline. The CDR3: CVSSLGASRVKETQYF. CDR3 coding DNA: TGTGTCAGCAGCTTAGGTGCTAGCCGGGTTAAAGAGACCCAGTACTTC.

This clonotype was recorded a few times. The V gene is TRBV5-1, the J gene TRBJ1-1; D ambiguous. Germline CDR1 and CDR2: SGHRS and YFSETQ. The ends were cut back, 5 bases at V and 8 bases at J, with 16 bases in the middle. CDR3 length equals 13 residues. The CDR3 loop reads CASSPLLRREAFF. The CDR3 nucleotides read TGCGCCAGCAGTCCCCTCTTACGGCGAGAAGCTTTCTTT.

This clonotype was detected a few times. V gene TRBV12-3 or TRBV12-4 combines with J gene TRBJ2-7, with D possibly matching TRBD1 (6 bases). V was clipped by 2 bases and J by 4 bases, with 9 bases between them. This CDR3 is 13 amino acids long. The CDR3 loop is CASSLNRVYEQYF. The CDR3 bases are TGTGCCAGCAGTTTAAACAGGGTATACGAGCAGTACTTC.

This clonotype showed up many times. This rearrangement joins TRBV6-1 to TRBJ1-1; the D is unclear. V lost 6 bases to trimming and J lost 0 bases, with 8 bases between them. The CDR3 consists of 13 residues. CDR1 and CDR2 (germline): MNHNS, SASEGT. CDR3 loop: CASSRPLNTEAFF. CDR3 in DNA: TGTGCCAGCAGCCGGCCCTTGAACACTGAAGCTTTCTTT.

The rearrangement joins TRBV11-2 to TRBJ2-3, with D tentatively TRBD2 (5 bases). CDR3 length equals 19 residues. Germline CDR1 is SGHAT and CDR2 is FQNNGV. V shed 5 bases and J shed 0 bases, with 24 bases lying between them. The chain's CDR3 is CASSPLGLHGVSSTDTQYF. As DNA, the CDR3 is TGTGCCAGCAGCCCGCTTGGCCTACACGGGGTATCTAGCACAGATACGCAGTATTTT.

The chain recombines TRBV6-5 with TRBJ1-2, with a tentative D call TRBD1 (5 bases). CDR3 length: 14 residues. Trimming cost V 2 bases and J 6 bases, with 13 bases left between them. Germline lookup yields CDR1 MNHEY and CDR2 SVGAGI. CDR3 DNA: TGTGCCAGCAGTTACCTCGGACACCAGGATGGCTACACCTTC. Encoded protein: CASSYLGHQDGYTF.

This clonotype was observed a few times. This rearrangement joins TRBV5-1 to TRBJ2-3, with D possibly TRBD1 on 7 matching bases. Trimming removed 4 bases at V and 5 bases at J, with 20 bases between. Germline CDR1 is SGHRS and CDR2 is YFSETQ. The length of the CDR3 is 16 residues. In nucleotides, the CDR3 is TGCGCCAGCAGCGCGGGACAGCCCACCCTCCAAGATACGCAGTATTTT. Its translation is CASSAGQPTLQDTQYF.

CDR3 sequence reads: CASSQVNPVDEQYF. In DNA, the CDR3 is TGCGCCAGCAGCCAAGTCAATCCGGTTGACGAGCAGTACTTC. The genes are TRBV4-1 and TRBJ2-7, with D uncertain. This CDR3 is 14 amino acids long. From germline, CDR1 is MGHRA and CDR2 YSYEKL. Trimming pared 1 base from V and 5 bases from J, leaving 12 bases between.

The chain links TRBV7-9 to TRBJ2-7; 9 positions match TRBD1. This CDR3 has 17 amino acids. Germline V CDR1 and CDR2: SEHNR, FQNEAQ (reference sequence). Trimming at V came to 5 bases and at J to 7 bases, leaving 18 bases not matched to a gene. The CDR3 DNA reads TGTGCCAGCAGCCCCCCGGGGGGACAGGGTTCCCCCGAGGAGCAGTACTTC. Protein product: CASSPPGGQGSPEEQYF.

The genes are TRBV6-2 or TRBV6-3 and TRBJ1-1; D unclear. V dropped 7 bases and J dropped 5 bases, with 20 bases sitting between them. From germline, CDR1 is MNHEY and CDR2 SVGEGT. This CDR3 comprises 15 residues. CDR3 loop: CASKAQPRWETEAFF. CDR3 DNA sequence: TGTGCCAGCAAGGCCCAGCCGAGATGGGAAACTGAAGCTTTCTTT.